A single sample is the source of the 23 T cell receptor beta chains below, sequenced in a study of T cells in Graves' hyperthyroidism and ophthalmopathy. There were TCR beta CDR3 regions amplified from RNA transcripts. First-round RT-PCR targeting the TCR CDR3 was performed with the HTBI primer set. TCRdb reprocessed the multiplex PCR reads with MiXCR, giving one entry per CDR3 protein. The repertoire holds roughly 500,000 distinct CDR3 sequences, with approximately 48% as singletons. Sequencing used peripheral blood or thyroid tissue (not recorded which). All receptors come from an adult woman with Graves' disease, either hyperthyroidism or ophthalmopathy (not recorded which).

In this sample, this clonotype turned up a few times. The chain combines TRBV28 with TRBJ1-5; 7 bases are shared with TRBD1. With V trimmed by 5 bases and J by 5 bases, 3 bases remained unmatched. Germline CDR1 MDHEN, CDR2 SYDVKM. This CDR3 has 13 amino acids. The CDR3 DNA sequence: TGTGCCAGCAGTCGGGACAGCGATCAGCCCCAGCATTTT. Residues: CASSRDSDQPQHF. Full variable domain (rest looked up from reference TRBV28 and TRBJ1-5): DVKVTQSSRYLVKRTGEKVFLECVQDMDHENMFWYRQDPGLGLRLIYFSYDVKMKEKGDIPEGYSVSREKKERFSLILESASTNQTSMYLCASSRDSDQPQHFGDGTRLSIL.

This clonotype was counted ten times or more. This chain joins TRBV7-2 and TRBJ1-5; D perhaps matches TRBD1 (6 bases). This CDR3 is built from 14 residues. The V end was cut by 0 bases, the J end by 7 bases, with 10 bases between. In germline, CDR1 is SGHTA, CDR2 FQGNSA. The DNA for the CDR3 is TGTGCCAGCAGCTTAGCTCAGGGGTCCCAGCCCCAGCATTTT. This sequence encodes CASSLAQGSQPQHF.

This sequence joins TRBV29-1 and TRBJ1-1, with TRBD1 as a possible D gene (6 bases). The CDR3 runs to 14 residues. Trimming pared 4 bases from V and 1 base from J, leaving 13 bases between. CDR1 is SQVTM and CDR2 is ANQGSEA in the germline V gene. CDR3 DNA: TGCAGCGTTGTAGGGGGGTGGGGGAACACTGAAGCTTTCTTT. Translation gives CSVVGGWGNTEAFF.

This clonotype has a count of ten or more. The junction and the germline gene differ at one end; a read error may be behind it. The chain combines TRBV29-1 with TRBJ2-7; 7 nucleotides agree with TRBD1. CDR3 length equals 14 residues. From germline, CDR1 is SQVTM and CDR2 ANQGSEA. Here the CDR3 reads CSVQDRASSYEQYF. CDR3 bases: TGCAGCGTTCAAGACAGGGCCAGCTCCTACGAGCAGTACTTC.

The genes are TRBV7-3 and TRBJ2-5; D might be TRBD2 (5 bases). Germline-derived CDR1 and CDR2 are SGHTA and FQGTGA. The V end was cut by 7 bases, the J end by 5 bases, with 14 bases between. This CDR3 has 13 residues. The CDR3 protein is CASNRKREETQYF. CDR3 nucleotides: TGTGCCAGCAACCGCAAAAGGGAGGAGACCCAGTACTTC.

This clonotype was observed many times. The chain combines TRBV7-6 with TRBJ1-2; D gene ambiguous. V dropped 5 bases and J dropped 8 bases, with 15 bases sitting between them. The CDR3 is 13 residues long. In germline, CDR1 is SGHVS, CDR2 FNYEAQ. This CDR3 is CASSPETYVGYTF. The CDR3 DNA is TGTGCCAGCAGCCCGGAGACATATGTCGGCTACACCTTC.

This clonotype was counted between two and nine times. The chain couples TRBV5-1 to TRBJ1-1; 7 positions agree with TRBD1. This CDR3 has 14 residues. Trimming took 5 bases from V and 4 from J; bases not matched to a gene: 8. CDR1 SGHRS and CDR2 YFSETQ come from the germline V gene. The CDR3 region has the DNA TGCGCCAGCAGACTGGAGACAGGGAGCACTGAAGCTTTCTTT. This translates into CASRLETGSTEAFF.

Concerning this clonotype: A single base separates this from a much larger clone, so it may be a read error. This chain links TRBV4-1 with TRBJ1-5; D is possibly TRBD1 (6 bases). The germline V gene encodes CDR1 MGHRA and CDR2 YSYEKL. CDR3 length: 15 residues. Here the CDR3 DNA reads TGCGCCGGCAGCCAAGGGGGAGCGGGCAATCAGCCCCAGCATTTT. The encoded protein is CAGSQGGAGNQPQHF.

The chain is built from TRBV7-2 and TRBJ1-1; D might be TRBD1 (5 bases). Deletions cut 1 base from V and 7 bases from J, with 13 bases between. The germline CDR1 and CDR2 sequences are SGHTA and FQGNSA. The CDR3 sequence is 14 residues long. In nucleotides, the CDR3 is TGTGCCAGCAGCTTAGGGGGTGGGACTAATGAAGCTTTCTTT. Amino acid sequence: CASSLGGGTNEAFF.

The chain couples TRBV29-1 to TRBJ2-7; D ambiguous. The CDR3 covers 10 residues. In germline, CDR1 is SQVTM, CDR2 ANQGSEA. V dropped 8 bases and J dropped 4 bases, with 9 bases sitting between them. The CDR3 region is CSLRLYEQYF. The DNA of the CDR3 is TGCAGCTTAAGGTTGTACGAGCAGTACTTC.

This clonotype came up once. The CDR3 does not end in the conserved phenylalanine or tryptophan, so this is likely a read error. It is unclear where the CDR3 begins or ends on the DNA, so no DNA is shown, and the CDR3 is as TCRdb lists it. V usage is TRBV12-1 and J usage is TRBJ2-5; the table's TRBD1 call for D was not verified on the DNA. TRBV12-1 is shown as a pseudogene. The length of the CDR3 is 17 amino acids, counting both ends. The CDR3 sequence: CASSLGPSSQGEETQYI.

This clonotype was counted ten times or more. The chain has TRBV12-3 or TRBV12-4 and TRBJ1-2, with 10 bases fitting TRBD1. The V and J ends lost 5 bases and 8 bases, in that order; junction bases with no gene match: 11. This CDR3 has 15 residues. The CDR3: CASSLPRQGARGYTF. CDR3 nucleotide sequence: TGTGCCAGCAGTCTCCCTCGACAGGGGGCGCGAGGCTACACCTTC.

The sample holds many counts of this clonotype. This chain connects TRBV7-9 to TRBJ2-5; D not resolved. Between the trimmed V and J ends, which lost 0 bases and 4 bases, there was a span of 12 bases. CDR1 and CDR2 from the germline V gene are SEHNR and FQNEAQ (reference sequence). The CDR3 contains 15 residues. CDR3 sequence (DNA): TGTGCCAGCAGCTTAGCGGAGATCCGACGAGAGACCCAGTACTTC. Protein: CASSLAEIRRETQYF.

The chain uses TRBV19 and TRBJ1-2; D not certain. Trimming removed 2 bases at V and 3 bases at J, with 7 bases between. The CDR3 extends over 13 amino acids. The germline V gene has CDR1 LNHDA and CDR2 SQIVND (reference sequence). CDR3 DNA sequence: TGTGCCAGTAGTATAATGAGGGACTATGGCTACACCTTC. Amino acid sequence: CASSIMRDYGYTF.

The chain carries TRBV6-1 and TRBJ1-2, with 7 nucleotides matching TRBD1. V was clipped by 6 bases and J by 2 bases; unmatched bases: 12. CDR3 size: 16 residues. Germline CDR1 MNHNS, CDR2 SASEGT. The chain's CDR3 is CASRDHADRTNYGYTF. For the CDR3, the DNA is TGTGCCAGCAGAGACCATGCGGACAGGACGAACTATGGCTACACCTTC.

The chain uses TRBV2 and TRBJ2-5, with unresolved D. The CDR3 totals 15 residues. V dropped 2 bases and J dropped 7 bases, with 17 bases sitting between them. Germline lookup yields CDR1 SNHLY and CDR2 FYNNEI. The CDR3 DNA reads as TGTGCCAGCAGTGAATCTGGCGCCAAAGGCGGGACCCAGTACTTC. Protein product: CASSESGAKGGTQYF.

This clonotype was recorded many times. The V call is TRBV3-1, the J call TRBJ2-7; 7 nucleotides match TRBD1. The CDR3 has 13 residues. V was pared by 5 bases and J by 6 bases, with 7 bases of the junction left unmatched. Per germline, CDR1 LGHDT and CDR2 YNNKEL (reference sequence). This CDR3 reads CASSKYRGSEQYF. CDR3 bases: TGTGCCAGCAGCAAATACAGGGGTAGCGAGCAGTACTTC.

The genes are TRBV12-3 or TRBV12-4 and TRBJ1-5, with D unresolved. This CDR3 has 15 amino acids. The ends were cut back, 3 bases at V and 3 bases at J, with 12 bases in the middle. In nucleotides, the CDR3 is TGTGCCAGCAGTTTGATTGCCGGGCCCAATCAGCCCCAGCATTTT. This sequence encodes CASSLIAGPNQPQHF.

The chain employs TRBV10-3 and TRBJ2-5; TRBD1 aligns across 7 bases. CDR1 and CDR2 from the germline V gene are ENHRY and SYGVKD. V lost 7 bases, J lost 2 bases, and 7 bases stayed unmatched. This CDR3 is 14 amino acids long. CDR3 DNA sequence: TGTGCCATCACTGGGACAGTTAGGCAAGAGACCCAGTACTTC. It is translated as CAITGTVRQETQYF.

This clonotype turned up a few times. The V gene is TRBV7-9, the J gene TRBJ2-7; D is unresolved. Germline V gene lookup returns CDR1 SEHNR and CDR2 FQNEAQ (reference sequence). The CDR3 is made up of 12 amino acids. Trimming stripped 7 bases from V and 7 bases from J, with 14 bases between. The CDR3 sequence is CASTTSVGEQYF. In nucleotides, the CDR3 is TGTGCCAGCACTACCTCTGTGGGAGAGCAGTACTTC.

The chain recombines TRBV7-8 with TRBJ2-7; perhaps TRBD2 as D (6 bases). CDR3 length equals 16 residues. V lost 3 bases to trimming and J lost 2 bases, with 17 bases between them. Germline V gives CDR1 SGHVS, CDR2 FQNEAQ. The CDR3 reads CASSFRERKHPYEQYF. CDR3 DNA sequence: TGTGCCAGCAGCTTTCGGGAGAGAAAACATCCCTACGAGCAGTACTTC. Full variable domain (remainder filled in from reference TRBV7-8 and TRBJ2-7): GAGVSQSPRYKVAKRGQDVALRCDPISGHVSLFWYQQALGQGPEFLTYFQNEAQLDKSGLPSDRFFAERPEGSVSTLKIQRTQQEDSAVYLCASSFRERKHPYEQYFGPGTRLTVT.

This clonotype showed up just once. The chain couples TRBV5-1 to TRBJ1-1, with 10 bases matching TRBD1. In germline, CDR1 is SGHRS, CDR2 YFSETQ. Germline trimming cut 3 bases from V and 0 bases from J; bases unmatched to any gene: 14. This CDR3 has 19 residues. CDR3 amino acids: CASSSTGLTGGGMNTEAFF. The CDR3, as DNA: TGCGCCAGCAGCTCGACCGGGCTGACAGGGGGCGGCATGAACACTGAAGCTTTCTTT.

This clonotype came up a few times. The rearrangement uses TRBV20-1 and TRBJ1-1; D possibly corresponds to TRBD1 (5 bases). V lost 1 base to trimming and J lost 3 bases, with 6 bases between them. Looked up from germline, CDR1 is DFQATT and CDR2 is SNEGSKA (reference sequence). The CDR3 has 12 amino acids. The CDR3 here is CSARAGDTEAFF. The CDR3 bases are TGCAGTGCTAGAGCGGGGGACACTGAAGCTTTCTTT.